This T cell receptor beta chain was identified during a study of CD8+ T cells in alopecia areata. Study as a whole: Patients in the treated group were given tofacitinib by mouth, 5 to 10 mg twice a day.

The authors extracted RNA and reverse transcribed it into cDNA as the sequencing template. The table came from immunoSEQ multiplex PCR; TCRdb's copy has only in-frame clones and leaves some out. The sample lists about 210,000 clones; 50% to 60% were seen once. Described treatment: oral pan-JAK inhibitor, 5-10 mg twice daily. CDR1 is SGHNT, CDR2 YENEEA, per germline. This CDR3 contains 13 residues. Trimming removed 8 bases at V and 3 bases at J, with 12 bases between. The sequenced sample was CD4+ T cells sorted from blood, obtained at week 4, from a patient treated with tofacitinib. J is TRBJ2-3 and V is TRBV11-3; D perhaps matches TRBD2 (6 bases). This clonotype originated in a human donor with alopecia areata. CDR3 nucleotide sequence: TGTGCCAGCCGGAGGAGGGATACAGATACGCAGTATTTT. It is translated as CASRRRDTDTQYF.